The 4 T cell receptor beta chains listed next were all sequenced from one sample in a study of T-cell reconstitution after alpha-beta-depleted transplantation in children. Broader study findings: After one year, T-cell counts and TCRbeta diversity mostly came from new T cells.

Construction of the TCRbeta library involved unique molecular identifiers. TCRdb recomputed calls from the PCR reads with MiXCR, one row per CDR3 protein. Of 250,000 to 300,000 distinct CDR3 sequences in the sample, around 7.1% were seen once. These receptors are not linked to any known antigen. The sequenced sample was peripheral blood, obtained 360 days after TCRalphabeta/CD19-depleted stem cell transplant. These TCRs come from a female patient aged 2-15 years who had a stem cell transplant for Fanconi anemia, so the T cells may come from the graft donor.

This clonotype was observed many times. Mismatch with germline at one junction end may stem from a read error. V gene TRBV7-3 combines with J gene TRBJ2-1, with D possibly being TRBD1 (6 bases). Germline V CDR1 and CDR2: SGHTA, FQGTGA. The CDR3 runs 15 residues. CDR3 amino acids: CASSLTGGSHNEQFF. The DNA for the CDR3 is TGTGCCAGCAGCTTAACTGGGGGCTCCCACAATGAGCAGTTCTTC.

There are many counts of this clonotype. This rearrangement joins TRBV4-3 to TRBJ1-6; weak D call: TRBD1 (5 bases). V lost 4 bases and J lost 8, with 21 bases in between. CDR1 is LGHNA and CDR2 is YSLEER in the germline V gene. The CDR3 totals 17 residues. For the CDR3, the DNA is TGCGCCAGCAGCCCGAAGGGGCCGAAAGCTCGTTATTCACCCCTCCACTTT. Encoded protein: CASSPKGPKARYSPLHF.

This clonotype was counted many times. The V gene is TRBV20-1, the J gene TRBJ1-5; D is perhaps TRBD1 (6 bases). The CDR3 has 14 amino acids. Germline V gene data show CDR1 as DFQATT and CDR2 as SNEGSKA (reference sequence). V dropped 6 bases and J dropped 11 bases, with 23 bases sitting between them. The CDR3 DNA is TGCAGTGCCACAGGGCCCCGGGGTGGAAATGCCCAGCATTTT. Protein: CSATGPRGGNAQHF.

There are many counts of this clonotype. The chain couples TRBV20-1 to TRBJ1-2, with TRBD1 matching over 9 bases. V lost 4 bases, J lost 4 bases, and 4 bases stayed unmatched. The CDR3 has 13 amino acids. Germline loops: CDR1 DFQATT, CDR2 SNEGSKA (reference sequence). The CDR3 region is CSAKKDRGYGYTF. Here the CDR3 DNA reads TGCAGTGCTAAAAAGGACAGGGGCTATGGCTACACCTTC.